Sequencing of this T cell receptor (beta chain) was carried out in a study of regulatory T cells in long-lasting Graves disease. Points from the study as a whole: Favored usage of TRBV28, TRBJ1-2 and TRBJ2-5 was recorded in persistent disease.

Building the TCR beta libraries relied on iRepertoire HTBI primers, and CDR3 regions underwent Arm-PCR. Original processing notes: Sequenced samples collectively carried 62 TRBV and 14 TRBJ segments. TCRdb redid the calling of the multiplex PCR reads with MiXCR, one entry per CDR3 protein. In this record, the V and J calls reflect TCRdb's handling and not the investigators' own analysis. The sample consists of fewer than 350,000 distinct CDR3 sequences, 15% to 20% of them appearing once. This CDR3 has 16 amino acids. With V trimmed by 3 bases and J by 0 bases, 4 bases remained unmatched. This clonotype was recorded at least ten times. Its specificity is unknown. The time point here: newly diagnosed GD, antithyroid drugs for less than 3 months. TCR sequences were obtained from RNA taken from PBMCs.

The receptor's source is a female donor with Graves disease. This chain connects TRBV12-3 or TRBV12-4 to TRBJ2-2; 7 bases map to TRBD2. Sequencing used peripheral blood mononuclear cells (PBMCs), obtained at new diagnosis, from a patient treated with antithyroid drugs. The CDR3 protein is CASSFRAGANTGELFF. The CDR3, as DNA: TGTGCCAGCAGTTTTAGGGCGGGGGCGAACACCGGGGAGCTGTTTTTT.